This T cell receptor (beta chain) was sequenced in a study of blood T cell repertoires in COVID-19. Whole-study context: Researchers got acute and convalescent COVID-19 samples from the United States, Italy and Spain.

There are a few counts of this clone. The CDR3 extends over 16 amino acids. V was shortened by 5 bases and J by 2 bases, with 15 bases between the two germline ends. CDR1 is LNHNV and CDR2 is YYDKDF in the germline V gene (reference sequence). Repertoires were generated with immunoSEQ multiplex PCR, while TCRdb's copy carries only in-frame clones and drops some. This table holds about 230,000 clones, 70% to 90% found once. The chain recombines TRBV15 with TRBJ1-4; D uncertain. Sequencing input: peripheral blood. The sequence came from a woman aged 18-29 years who had recovered from COVID-19. CDR3: CATSRVSPGTNEKLFF. As DNA, the CDR3 is TGTGCCACCAGCCGAGTGAGCCCCGGGACTAATGAAAAACTGTTTTTT.